This is a list of T cell receptor beta chains from one sample in a study of cytomegalovirus exposure and HLA in healthy donors. Method: immunoSEQ multiplex PCR; TCRdb's copy keeps in-frame clones and lacks some. The top ten hold 1.5% to 2% of the sample, which has under 200,000 clones, around 75% seen once. The specimen sequenced was PBMCs. The receptor source for this set is a woman in her twenties or thirties in good health and CMV-seronegative. The CDR3 runs from the conserved cysteine through the conserved F or W. Fields, in order: J gene, clone size, V gene, D gene, CDR3 DNA, CDR3 protein. A D gene is named only where the DNA matches it firmly. Where a row states a size, it is once, few, many or the class of an expanded clone; other rows omit it.

TRBJ1-6 | . | TRBV19 | . | TGTGCCAGTAGTGCTCACAGGGAATCACCCCTCCACTTT | CASSAHRESPLHF
TRBJ1-3 | . | TRBV5-1 | TRBD1 | TGCGCCAGCAGCACCGGGACAGCTGGCTCTGGAAACACCATATATTTT | CASSTGTAGSGNTIYF
TRBJ2-7 | . | TRBV7-2 | TRBD2 | TGTGCCAGCAGCTTCGGGACTAGCGGGGGCTACGAGCAGTACTTC | CASSFGTSGGYEQYF
TRBJ2-3 | . | TRBV13 | TRBD2 | TGTGCCAGCAGCGCACCGGGACTAGCGGGAGGGCCGATCGTAGATACGCAGTATTTT | CASSAPGLAGGPIVDTQYF
TRBJ2-7 | . | TRBV6-1 | . | TGTGCCAGCAGCCCAGGGAACTGGTACGAGCAGTACTTC | CASSPGNWYEQYF
TRBJ2-7 | . | TRBV5-6 | TRBD1 | TGTGCCAGCAGCCAACGCGACAGGGAATCCTACGAGCAGTACTTC | CASSQRDRESYEQYF
TRBJ1-1 | . | TRBV29-1 | TRBD1 | TGCAGCGTGCAACAGGGGGGGAACACTGAAGCTTTCTTT | CSVQQGGNTEAFF
TRBJ1-1 | once | TRBV14 | . | TGTGCCAGCAGCCAAGACCTGGGGAGGGGGAACACTGAAGCTTTCTTT | CASSQDLGRGNTEAFF
TRBJ1-6 | . | TRBV9 | . | TGTGCCAGCAGCGTAGGAGGGAGCTCCTATAATTCACCCCTCCACTTT | CASSVGGSSYNSPLHF
TRBJ2-7 | . | TRBV19 | . | TGTGCCAGTAGTATATCAGTAAAAGACTACGAGCAGTACTTC | CASSISVKDYEQYF
TRBJ1-1 | once | TRBV11-2 | TRBD1 | TGTGCCAGCAGCTTAGTTTGGGGACAGTTGAACACTGAAGCTTTCTTT | CASSLVWGQLNTEAFF
TRBJ2-1 | . | TRBV5-1 | TRBD2 | TGCGCCAGCAGCTTGCGAGCGGGGGCCGACAATGAGCAGTTCTTC | CASSLRAGADNEQFF
TRBJ1-3 | few | TRBV13 | . | TGTGCCAGCAGGGACGGAGAGGGGGACACCATATATTTT | CASRDGEGDTIYF
TRBJ1-1 | . | TRBV6-5 | . | TGTGCCAGCAAGAACACCCAGAACACTGAAGCTTTCTTT | CASKNTQNTEAFF
TRBJ1-1 | once | TRBV4-2 | . | TGTGCCAGCAGCCAAGGACGGGGTGGCACTGAAGCTTTCTTT | CASSQGRGGTEAFF
TRBJ2-6 | . | TRBV5-1 | . | TGCGCCAGCACCTTGGAAGCGGTCTCTGGGGCCAACGTCCTGACTTTC | CASTLEAVSGANVLTF
TRBJ2-1 | . | TRBV29-1 | . | TGCAGCGTTGACGAGGGTTTTGATGAGCAGTTCTTC | CSVDEGFDEQFF
TRBJ2-7 | . | TRBV11-2 | TRBD1 | TGTGCCAGCAGCCCTCCTGCCGGGACAGGGATATACGAGCAGTACTTC | CASSPPAGTGIYEQYF
TRBJ2-1 | . | TRBV5-1 | . | TGCGCCAGCAGCTTCTTAGCGCACAATGAGCAGTTCTTC | CASSFLAHNEQFF
TRBJ2-4 | once | TRBV2 | TRBD1 | TGTGCCAGCACTACCAGACAGGGGGCCAAAAACATTCAGTACTTC | CASTTRQGAKNIQYF